One and the same sample provided the 10 T cell receptor beta chains below, sequenced in a study of OX40 agonist ivuxolimab in advanced cancers. Libraries were prepared by immunoSEQ multiplex PCR; TCRdb keeps only in-frame clonotypes and omits some of them. The repertoire holds about 46,000 clones, about nine tenths seen once, with about 3.7% in the top ten. Sample: CD4+ or CD8+ T cells sorted from blood, taken in a trial of the OX40 agonist ivuxolimab. These receptors all stem from an adult with an advanced solid tumor such as melanoma, head and neck, liver or kidney cancer.

J is TRBJ1-3 and V is TRBV7-8; D uncertain. The CDR3 is 15 amino acids. Germline lookup yields CDR1 SGHVS and CDR2 FQNEAQ. V lost 5 bases, J lost 7 bases, and 18 bases lay in between. The CDR3, as DNA: TGTGCCAGCAGCCTGACATCAGTCGGAGGCAACACCATATATTTT. Translation: CASSLTSVGGNTIYF.

For the CDR3, the DNA is TGTGCCAGTAGTATTGTCAGGGTACTCTCTGGGGCCAACGTCCTGACTTTC. Translated, it gives CASSIVRVLSGANVLTF. This chain links TRBV19 with TRBJ2-6; D is perhaps TRBD1 (5 bases). V shed 3 bases and J shed 0 bases, with 12 bases lying between them. Germline V lookup: CDR1 LNHDA, CDR2 SQIVND (reference sequence). The CDR3 extends over 17 amino acids.

The genes are TRBV19 and TRBJ1-1, with D uncertain. CDR3 length: 13 amino acids. Germline V lookup: CDR1 LNHDA, CDR2 SQIVND (reference sequence). Between the trimmed V and J ends, which lost 3 bases and 5 bases, there was a span of 10 bases. CDR3: CASSILGPTEAFF. The CDR3 DNA follows: TGTGCCAGTAGTATCCTCGGACCTACTGAAGCTTTCTTT. Filled out from reference TRBV19 and TRBJ1-1, the complete variable domain reads DGGITQSPKYLFRKEGQNVTLSCEQNLNHDAMYWYRQDPGQGLRLIYYSQIVNDFQKGDIAEGYSVSREKKESFPLTVTSAQKNPTAFYLCASSILGPTEAFFGQGTRLTVV.

The genes are TRBV25-1 and TRBJ1-1; no firm D call. Trimming took 7 bases from V and 0 from J, leaving 6 bases between them. The CDR3 spans 12 residues. The germline gives CDR1 MGHDK, CDR2 SYGVNS. CDR3 residues: CASNGLNTEAFF. The CDR3 region has the DNA TGTGCCAGCAATGGACTGAACACTGAAGCTTTCTTT.

The chain has TRBV19 and TRBJ2-1; D not certain. Germline V lookup: CDR1 LNHDA, CDR2 SQIVND (reference sequence). This CDR3 spans 13 amino acids. V lost 2 bases and J 6 bases, leaving 8 bases between the germline ends. The CDR3 is CASSIRPPNEQFF. The CDR3, as DNA: TGTGCCAGTAGTATACGTCCCCCCAATGAGCAGTTCTTC.

The rearrangement uses TRBV6-1 and TRBJ1-2, with 9 nucleotides matching TRBD1. The germline V gene encodes CDR1 MNHNS and CDR2 SASEGT. J lost 2 bases, V lost 7 bases, and 5 bases had no gene match. The CDR3 spans 14 residues. The CDR3 DNA sequence: TGTGCCAGCAAAGGACAGGGGACGAACTATGGCTACACCTTC. Amino acid sequence: CASKGQGTNYGYTF.

This chain connects TRBV15 to TRBJ2-5; 8 nucleotides agree with TRBD2. The length of the CDR3 is 15 residues. Germline-derived CDR1 and CDR2 are LNHNV and YYDKDF (reference sequence). The junction had 5 bases not matched to a gene; V was cut back by 0 bases and J by 5 bases. The CDR3 DNA reads TGTGCCACCAGCAGAGATCGGGGGGGTAAGGAGACCCAGTACTTC. Protein product: CATSRDRGGKETQYF.

Only a few counts were recorded for this clone. CDR3 protein: CSVSFGQGAEAFF. The CDR3 DNA follows: TGCAGCGTTTCCTTCGGACAGGGGGCTGAAGCTTTCTTT. V usage is TRBV29-1 and J usage is TRBJ1-1; 10 positions agree with TRBD1. The V gene end was trimmed by 5 bases and the J gene end by 6 bases; junction bases not matched to a gene: 6. There are 13 residues in the CDR3. CDR1 is SQVTM, CDR2 ANQGSEA, per germline. Combining the CDR3 with reference TRBV29-1 and TRBJ1-1 gives the whole variable domain SAVISQKPSRDICQRGTSLTIQCQVDSQVTMMFWYRQQPGQSLTLIATANQGSEATYESGFVIDKFPISRPNLTFSTLTVSNMSPEDSSIYLCSVSFGQGAEAFFGQGTRLTVV.

In its sample, this clone was seen a few times. This rearrangement joins TRBV9 to TRBJ2-1; 13 bases are a match to TRBD2. The CDR3 sequence is 16 residues long. The V and J ends lost 0 bases and 8 bases, in that order; junction bases with no gene match: 5. The germline V gene has CDR1 SGDLS and CDR2 YYNGEE. The DNA for the CDR3 is TGTGCCAGCAGCGTAGGGACTAGCGGGAGCACGGATGAGCAGTTCTTC. This translates into CASSVGTSGSTDEQFF.

The chain is built from TRBV6-5 and TRBJ1-5; no reliable D call. V was cut by 5 bases and J by 2 bases, with 4 bases left in between. Germline V gene sequence: CDR1 MNHEY, CDR2 SVGAGI. The CDR3 is 12 residues long. CDR3 bases: TGTGCCAGCAGTAAACGCAATCAGCCCCAGCATTTT. Its translation is CASSKRNQPQHF.